Each of the 9 T cell receptor beta chains below was sequenced from the same sample in a study of blood T cells in healthy people across ages. A second PCR, run for roughly 7 to 11 cycles, used a sample-barcoded 5' primer plus a J-beta primer mix. Using its own MiXCR run on the 5' RACE reads, TCRdb lists one record per CDR3 protein. The sample has hundreds of thousands of distinct CDR3 sequences; about 61% are singletons. Sample: blood. All receptors derive from a man between 40 and 49 years old in good health.

This clonotype came up a few times. One end of the junction is discordant with germline, which a read error may explain. This chain joins TRBV7-9 and TRBJ2-4; D unclear. The CDR3 has 11 residues. Germline V gives CDR1 SEHNR, CDR2 FQNEAQ (reference sequence). The CDR3 DNA reads as TGTGCCAGCAGCTTAGACGAGATTCCGTACTTC. It translates to CASSLDEIPYF.

The table lists this clonotype with a few counts. V usage is TRBV20-1 and J usage is TRBJ2-3; no clear D gene. The V gene lost 3 bases and the J gene lost 3 bases, with 22 bases spanning the gap. The CDR3 consists of 17 residues. Looked up from germline, CDR1 is DFQATT and CDR2 is SNEGSKA (reference sequence). The CDR3 DNA reads TGCAGTGCTAGTCAAGATAGTTTGGCCACCACAACAGATACGCAGTATTTT. Amino acids: CSASQDSLATTTDTQYF.

The V gene is TRBV19, the J gene TRBJ2-1, with D maybe TRBD1 (7 bases). V gave up 3 bases and J gave up 7 bases, with 13 bases separating them. CDR1 is LNHDA, CDR2 SQIVND, per germline (reference sequence). This CDR3 region has 14 residues. CDR3 nucleotide sequence: TGTGCCAGTAGTATTCAGACAGGGAGGAATGAGCAGTTCTTC. It specifies CASSIQTGRNEQFF.

This clonotype was counted at least ten times. The V and J genes are TRBV7-2 and TRBJ2-7; maybe TRBD1 (6 bases). The CDR3 is 15 residues long. The V end was cut by 5 bases, the J end by 0 bases, with 14 bases between. Germline V gene lookup returns CDR1 SGHTA and CDR2 FQGNSA. CDR3 amino acids: CASSQGGTYSYEQYF. The CDR3 DNA reads as TGTGCCAGCAGCCAAGGGGGTACTTACTCCTACGAGCAGTACTTC.

Only one count was recorded for this clonotype. The rearrangement uses TRBV28 and TRBJ2-7; D unclear. CDR1 and CDR2 (germline): MDHEN, SYDVKM. V dropped 6 bases and J dropped 4 bases, with 13 bases sitting between them. This CDR3 comprises 13 residues. This chain's CDR3 is CASSPAMGYEQYF. The CDR3 DNA is TGTGCCAGCAGCCCCGCGATGGGATACGAGCAGTACTTC.

As DNA, the CDR3 is TGTGCCAGCAGCTTGGGATTCGGGGGTCCGACTGAAGCTTTCTTT. Translated: CASSLGFGGPTEAFF. The genes are TRBV5-6 and TRBJ1-1; D might be TRBD1 (5 bases). Between the trimmed V and J ends, which lost 0 bases and 5 bases, there was a span of 14 bases. Germline-derived CDR1 and CDR2 are SGHDT and YYEEEE. The CDR3 consists of 15 residues.

The chain is built from TRBV20-1 and TRBJ1-6; D uncertain. V lost 6 bases and J 8 bases, leaving 11 bases between the germline ends. Germline CDR1 is DFQATT and CDR2 is SNEGSKA (reference sequence). This CDR3 has 12 residues. The CDR3 spells CSASRRDSPLHF. The CDR3 DNA is TGCAGTGCCTCCCGCCGGGATTCACCCCTCCACTTT.

The table lists this clonotype with a few counts. CDR3 nucleotide sequence: TGCAGTGCTAGCAGAGGGACTAGCGGTTCCTACGAGCAGTACTTC. Its protein product is CSASRGTSGSYEQYF. This sequence joins TRBV20-1 and TRBJ2-7; TRBD2 agrees at 11 bases. CDR1 DFQATT and CDR2 SNEGSKA come from the germline V gene (reference sequence). The CDR3 extends over 15 amino acids. The trim removed 3 bases at V and 1 base at J, leaving 5 bases unmatched.

V usage is TRBV6-5 and J usage is TRBJ2-2, with D unresolved. The germline V gene encodes CDR1 MNHEY and CDR2 SVGAGI. V dropped 6 bases and J dropped 0 bases, with 8 bases sitting between them. The CDR3 has 14 residues. The CDR3 spells CASSPRPNTGELFF. Here the CDR3 DNA reads TGTGCCAGCAGCCCCAGACCGAACACCGGGGAGCTGTTTTTT.